A single sample is the source of the 19 T cell receptor beta chains below, sequenced in a study of T cell responses to AZD1222 COVID-19 vaccine. The assay was immunoSEQ multiplex PCR, and TCRdb's table has in-frame clones only and misses some. The sample lists 90,000 or so clones; roughly 90% were seen once. The input for sequencing was peripheral blood, taken on day 0 of AZD1222 vaccination. Source of these receptors: an adult in good health.

The J gene is TRBJ2-1, the V gene TRBV5-4; D may be TRBD2 (5 bases). Germline V CDR1 and CDR2: SGHNT, YYREEE (reference sequence). Trimming removed 2 bases at V and 4 bases at J, with 19 bases between. The length of the CDR3 is 17 residues. The CDR3 loop is CASSFGGPAEGYNEQFF. The CDR3 DNA reads as TGTGCCAGCAGCTTTGGAGGACCGGCCGAGGGTTACAATGAGCAGTTCTTC.

The chain uses TRBV11-2 and TRBJ1-2; 7 nucleotides match TRBD1. The junction had 17 bases not matched to a gene; V was cut back by 4 bases and J by 6 bases. The CDR3 loop spans 17 amino acids. Germline V CDR1 and CDR2: SGHAT, FQNNGV. The CDR3 sequence: CASSSLRDSDPGDGYTF. In nucleotides, the CDR3 is TGTGCCAGCAGCTCCCTCCGGGACAGCGATCCGGGGGATGGCTACACCTTC.

The chain employs TRBV24-1 and TRBJ2-1; D is unresolved. CDR3 length: 9 residues. Deletions cut 11 bases from V and 7 bases from J, with 5 bases between. Germline CDR1 and CDR2: KGHDR and SFDVKD. CDR3 in DNA: TGTGCCATGACAAATGAGCAGTTCTTC. It translates to CAMTNEQFF.

The rearrangement links TRBV12-3 or TRBV12-4 to TRBJ1-1; no clear D gene. V was trimmed by 3 bases and J by 5 bases, leaving 4 bases between them. The CDR3 loop spans 11 amino acids. CDR3 coding DNA: TGTGCCAGCAGTTTTTATACTGAAGCTTTCTTT. The encoded protein is CASSFYTEAFF.

This clone was counted a single time. DNA for the CDR3: TGCGCCAGCTCCGTGGTAGCGGGGGCCAGCACAGATACGCAGTATTTT. This codes for CASSVVAGASTDTQYF. The gene calls are TRBV4-3 and TRBJ2-3; 9 positions match TRBD2. There are 16 residues in the CDR3. Germline assignment: CDR1 LGHNA and CDR2 YSLEER. V lost 8 bases and J lost 0; bases outside the gene matches: 9.

This clone was seen just once. This chain connects TRBV6-5 to TRBJ1-2; D might be TRBD1 (5 bases). The CDR3 consists of 16 residues. V lost 2 bases and J lost 4, with 17 bases in between. Germline V gene sequence: CDR1 MNHEY, CDR2 SVGAGI. CDR3 DNA sequence: TGTGCCAGCAGTTACGGGACCGGCGGCGTCGTCTATGGCTACACCTTC. Translated: CASSYGTGGVVYGYTF.

The V gene is TRBV5-4, the J gene TRBJ2-2; D possibly corresponds to TRBD2 (5 bases). Germline-derived CDR1 and CDR2 are SGHNT and YYREEE (reference sequence). This CDR3 has 15 residues. Trimming took off 0 bases at V and 5 bases at J, with 11 bases between the two ends. CDR3: CASSLEPGRTGELFF. CDR3 coding DNA: TGTGCCAGCAGCTTGGAGCCGGGAAGGACCGGGGAGCTGTTTTTT.

This chain uses TRBV5-5 with TRBJ1-4; no firm D call. V was pared by 5 bases and J by 3 bases, with 17 bases between. Per the germline V gene, CDR1 is SGHKS and CDR2 is YYEKEE (reference sequence). This CDR3 comprises 16 residues. CDR3 in amino acids: CASSQGTVLANEKLFF. The CDR3 DNA follows: TGTGCCAGCAGTCAAGGAACGGTTCTGGCTAATGAAAAACTGTTTTTT.

This clone has only one observation. CDR3 in DNA: TGTGCCAGCAGCTCTCCGGAGACTAGCGGGAAAATAGCAGATACGCAGTATTTT. Translated: CASSSPETSGKIADTQYF. This chain uses TRBV7-8 with TRBJ2-3; 11 positions agree with TRBD2. The germline V gene has CDR1 SGHVS and CDR2 FQNEAQ. CDR3 length: 18 residues. With 4 bases clipped from V and 4 bases from J, the junction kept 13 bases outside the gene matches.

This chain uses TRBV4-2 with TRBJ2-1; TRBD2 agrees at 8 bases. The CDR3 runs 16 residues. With 4 bases clipped from V and 2 bases from J, the junction kept 7 bases outside the gene matches. Looked up from germline, CDR1 is LGHNA and CDR2 is YNFKEQ. CDR3 bases: TGTGCCAGCAGCCCCCGGAGGGGACTAGCCTACAATGAGCAGTTCTTC. Translating it yields CASSPRRGLAYNEQFF.

The CDR3 is CASSESTTGQNTEAFF. DNA of the CDR3: TGCGCCAGCAGTGAGTCCACGACAGGACAGAACACTGAAGCTTTCTTT. V is TRBV10-1 and J is TRBJ1-1; D might be TRBD1 (6 bases). CDR3 length: 16 residues. Looked up from germline, CDR1 is WNHNN and CDR2 is SYGVQD (reference sequence). V lost 0 bases to trimming and J lost 1 base, with 12 bases between them.

This chain joins TRBV7-2 and TRBJ2-2; D remains ambiguous. Trimming stripped 5 bases from V and 2 bases from J, with 9 bases between. The CDR3 has 14 residues. Germline loops: CDR1 SGHTA, CDR2 FQGNSA. The CDR3 DNA sequence: TGTGCCAGCAGCATGGGATTTAACACCGGGGAGCTGTTTTTT. Translating gives CASSMGFNTGELFF.

This chain links TRBV5-1 with TRBJ2-3, with 8 positions matching TRBD1. The germline V gene has CDR1 SGHRS and CDR2 YFSETQ. This CDR3 region has 14 residues. Trimming removed 4 bases from V and 1 base from J; junction bases left unmatched: 2. CDR3 amino acids: CASSQGQGTDTQYF. The CDR3 nucleotides read TGCGCCAGCAGCCAGGGACAGGGCACAGATACGCAGTATTTT.

With regard to this clone: As the CDR3 is not closed by the conserved phenylalanine or tryptophan, this likely results from a read error. The DNA is omitted, as the CDR3 cannot be located on it reliably, and the CDR3 follows TCRdb's listing. The chain couples TRBV7-8 to TRBJ2-3; the DNA was not used to check the table's D call, TRBD2. Germline V lookup: CDR1 SGHVS, CDR2 FQNEAQ. The CDR3 region is 14 residues in length, termini included. CDR3 loop: CASSLGGTSGGCAL.

J is TRBJ2-7 and V is TRBV2, with 11 bases aligning to TRBD2. The CDR3 is 15 residues long. Germline CDR1 SNHLY, CDR2 FYNNEI. V dropped 4 bases and J dropped 3; count of bases not matched to a gene: 5. The CDR3 DNA reads as TGTGCCAGCAGTGCTTCGGGACTAGCGGACTACGAGCAGTACTTC. It yields the protein CASSASGLADYEQYF.

In this sample, this clone turned up once. V usage is TRBV6-1 and J usage is TRBJ2-7; perhaps D is TRBD1 or TRBD2 (5 bases each). The CDR3 sequence is 12 residues long. Germline lookup yields CDR1 MNHNS and CDR2 SASEGT. The V end was cut by 3 bases, the J end by 6 bases, with 9 bases between. CDR3 nucleotide sequence: TGTGCCAGCAGTGAGGGGGACGGCGAGCAGTACTTC. This gives the protein CASSEGDGEQYF.

The CDR3 spells CASSLVPGTLNTEAFF. CDR3 DNA sequence: TGTGCCAGCAGCTTGGTCCCCGGGACATTGAACACTGAAGCTTTCTTT. V gene TRBV7-6 combines with J gene TRBJ1-1; the D gene is possibly TRBD1 (6 bases). Trimming took off 3 bases at V and 0 bases at J, with 14 bases between the two ends. The CDR3 length is 16 residues. CDR1 is SGHVS, CDR2 FNYEAQ, per germline.

The chain carries TRBV9 and TRBJ1-3; no clear D. Germline V lookup: CDR1 SGDLS, CDR2 YYNGEE. CDR3 length equals 14 residues. V was cut by 4 bases and J by 4 bases, with 12 bases left in between. The CDR3 region is CASSPFGGGNTIYF. DNA of the CDR3: TGTGCCAGCAGCCCCTTCGGAGGCGGAAACACCATATATTTT. Drawing the rest from reference TRBV9 and TRBJ1-3, the complete variable domain is DSGVTQTPKHLITATGQRVTLRCSPRSGDLSVYWYQQSLDQGLQFLIQYYNGEERAKGNILERFSAQQFPDLHSELNLSSLELGDSALYFCASSPFGGGNTIYFGEGSWLTVV.

The rearrangement uses TRBV4-3 and TRBJ1-5; D perhaps matches TRBD1 (6 bases). This CDR3 contains 15 residues. Per the germline V gene, CDR1 is LGHNA and CDR2 is YSLEER. With 0 bases removed from V and 2 bases from J, the gap between germline ends came to 8 bases. CDR3 sequence reads: CASSQDHRGNQPQHF. As DNA, the CDR3 is TGCGCCAGCAGCCAAGATCACAGGGGCAATCAGCCCCAGCATTTT.